This T cell receptor (beta chain) was documented in a study of T cell changes during pregnancy in multiple sclerosis. The method was immunoSEQ multiplex PCR; TCRdb's version includes in-frame clones alone and lacks a portion of them. Of about 70,000 clones listed, approximately 94% are singletons. V lost 4 bases and J 0 bases, leaving 13 bases between the germline ends. This CDR3 is built from 15 residues. Germline V gene lookup returns CDR1 SGHRS and CDR2 YFSETQ. V is TRBV5-1 and J is TRBJ1-1; D is unresolved. The origin of this receptor is a female donor with multiple sclerosis, enrolled in a pregnancy study. The material sequenced was peripheral blood, taken in the third trimester of pregnancy. CDR3 residues: CASSPGGGLNTEAFF. DNA for the CDR3: TGCGCCAGCAGCCCGGGTGGCGGTCTGAACACTGAAGCTTTCTTT.